This record covers a single TCR beta chain. What it recognizes is unknown. Amplification of TRBV12-4/TRBJ1-2 clonotypes used adaptor-ligated barcode primers. TCRdb re-called the multiplex PCR reads through MiXCR, storing one row per CDR3 protein. This table holds fewer than 1,500 distinct CDR3 sequences, approximately 33% found once. Study-level points and caveats: Roughly 13% of tumor Treg sequences matched naive CD4+ cells. Tumor-infiltrating Treg TCR alpha and beta sequences overlapped most with tumor naive CD4+ T cells, then blood naive.

The CDR3 loop spans 13 amino acids. With 8 bases clipped from V and 8 bases from J, the junction kept 8 bases outside the gene matches. The chain uses TRBV12-3 or TRBV12-4 and TRBJ1-2, with TRBD1 matching 10 bases. This clonotype originated in a female donor with breast cancer. The specimen was memory CD4+ T cells sorted from blood. Noted subset: memory CD4+ T cells, CD4+CD45RO+CD25-. CDR3 DNA sequence: TGTGCCAGCTCCGGGACAGGGGACGGCGGCTACACCTTC. It yields the protein CASSGTGDGGYTF.